This paragraph reports one T cell receptor (beta chain). These data come from a study of blood T cell repertoires in COVID-19. Turning to the study itself: Sample material is recorded as cDNA or gDNA derived from T cells, B-cell-depleted T cells, or PBMCs.

Per the authors' pipeline: It was from reference gene primer amplification that nucleated cell counts were estimated. The protocol was immunoSEQ multiplex PCR, while the TCRdb copy is restricted to in-frame clones and leaves out a portion. V and J calls and clone size come straight from that table; D and trimming were deduced from the DNA. The profile shows hundreds of thousands of clones, more than 65% of them singletons. The germline V gene has CDR1 LGHNT and CDR2 FRNRAP. The CDR3 has 12 residues. Trimming pared 4 bases from V and 8 bases from J, leaving 8 bases between. Sequenced sample: peripheral blood. This rearrangement joins TRBV12-5 to TRBJ2-2; D ambiguous. This TCR came from a woman older than 75 with acute or convalescent COVID-19. CDR3 region: CASGSLPGELFF. CDR3 nucleotide sequence: TGTGCTAGTGGTTCCCTCCCGGGGGAGCTGTTTTTT. The whole variable domain, filled in from reference TRBV12-5 and TRBJ2-2, reads DARVTQTPRHKVTEMGQEVTMRCQPILGHNTVFWYRQTMMQGLELLAYFRNRAPLDDSGMPKDRFSAEMPDATLATLKIQPSEPRDSAVYFCASGSLPGELFFGEGSRLTVL.